These 18 T cell receptor beta chains share one sample of origin, sequenced in a study of cytomegalovirus exposure and HLA in healthy donors. This PCR relied on a set of 60 Vbeta primers and 13 Jbeta primers. This table comes from immunoSEQ multiplex PCR, and its TCRdb copy is limited to in-frame clones, with some not included. The repertoire holds around 72,000 clones, with 65% to 70% as singletons. The sequencing sample was made of PBMCs. These receptors were collected from a man aged 35 to 55 in good health and CMV-seropositive.

V usage is TRBV6-5 and J usage is TRBJ2-2; D might be TRBD1 (5 bases). The V and J ends lost 2 bases and 6 bases respectively, with 10 bases between them. Germline lookup yields CDR1 MNHEY and CDR2 SVGAGI. CDR3 length equals 14 residues. DNA of the CDR3: TGTGCCAGCAGTTACGGGGCCGTACCCGGGGAGCTGTTTTTT. This codes for CASSYGAVPGELFF.

This clone was seen a few times. The chain combines TRBV7-9 with TRBJ2-1; D remains unclear. Germline V lookup: CDR1 SEHNR, CDR2 FQNEAQ (reference sequence). CDR3 size: 13 residues. V was pared by 7 bases and J by 4 bases, with 11 bases between. The CDR3 spells CASMAGPYNEQFF. CDR3 coding DNA: TGTGCCAGCATGGCTGGCCCGTACAATGAGCAGTTCTTC.

The V gene is TRBV5-1, the J gene TRBJ2-5, with a tentative D call TRBD1 (5 bases). V dropped 4 bases and J dropped 4 bases, with 11 bases sitting between them. This CDR3 comprises 13 residues. Germline V CDR1 and CDR2: SGHRS, YFSETQ. The CDR3 bases are TGCGCCAGCAGCGGGGCCTCCGGAGAGACCCAGTACTTC. It specifies CASSGASGETQYF.

The chain carries TRBV10-3 and TRBJ1-2; D unresolved. The CDR3 loop spans 14 amino acids. Germline V CDR1 and CDR2: ENHRY, SYGVKD. Trimming stripped 3 bases from V and 3 bases from J, with 11 bases between. The CDR3 loop is CAISELAGYYGYTF. CDR3 coding DNA: TGTGCCATCAGTGAATTGGCAGGCTACTATGGCTACACCTTC.

This chain connects TRBV2 to TRBJ2-1; TRBD1 agrees at 9 bases. Losses at the gene ends were 4 bases for V and 5 bases for J; bases not matched to a gene: 6. The germline CDR1 and CDR2 sequences are SNHLY and FYNNEI. The length of the CDR3 is 15 residues. The CDR3 DNA sequence: TGTGCCAGCAGTGCCGGGACAGGGACCAACAATGAGCAGTTCTTC. Its translation is CASSAGTGTNNEQFF.

The chain recombines TRBV2 with TRBJ2-5, with TRBD2 matching over 13 bases. Germline V CDR1 and CDR2: SNHLY, FYNNEI. V shed 8 bases, J shed 2 bases, and the junction held 5 bases outside the gene matches. The CDR3 loop spans 15 amino acids. The CDR3 is CASPTSGGKQETQYF. CDR3 sequence (DNA): TGTGCCAGCCCGACTAGCGGGGGGAAACAAGAGACCCAGTACTTC.

V usage is TRBV6-5 and J usage is TRBJ1-2, with unresolved D. V lost 6 bases to trimming and J lost 7 bases, with 18 bases between them. CDR3 length: 14 amino acids. CDR1 MNHEY and CDR2 SVGAGI come from the germline V gene. The DNA of the CDR3 is TGTGCCAGCAGCAATGAGCCAGGCTCTGGTGGCTACACCTTC. Its protein product is CASSNEPGSGGYTF.

This clone has more than one count but fewer than ten. This rearrangement joins TRBV18 to TRBJ1-1; 7 bases fit TRBD1. Germline-derived CDR1 and CDR2 are KGHSH and LQKENI. The CDR3 length is 15 residues. J lost 1 base, V lost 0 bases, and 2 bases had no gene match. CDR3 residues: CASSPPGTANTEAFF. CDR3 DNA sequence: TGTGCCAGCTCACCACCCGGGACAGCGAACACTGAAGCTTTCTTT.

The chain couples TRBV7-9 to TRBJ1-4; weak D call: TRBD1 (6 bases). Looked up from germline, CDR1 is SEHNR and CDR2 is FQNEAQ (reference sequence). With 1 base removed from V and 8 bases from J, the gap between germline ends came to 14 bases. The CDR3 is 15 residues long. CDR3 DNA sequence: TGTGCCAGCAGCTTAGGAGAGACAGGTTGGGAAAAACTGTTTTTT. Translated, it gives CASSLGETGWEKLFF.

This chain joins TRBV19 and TRBJ1-1; 9 bases align to TRBD1. This CDR3 is 15 amino acids long. Germline-derived CDR1 and CDR2 are LNHDA and SQIVND (reference sequence). Germline trimming cut 7 bases from V and 0 bases from J; bases unmatched to any gene: 6. Here the CDR3 DNA reads TGTGCCAGTATGGTACAGGGGGCATTGAACACTGAAGCTTTCTTT. This codes for CASMVQGALNTEAFF.

This clone has more than one count but fewer than ten. The CDR3 spells CASSLDRVDTGELFF. CDR3 nucleotide sequence: TGTGCCAGCAGCCTGGACAGGGTCGACACCGGGGAGCTGTTTTTT. The V gene is TRBV4-2, the J gene TRBJ2-2, with 8 positions matching TRBD1. Germline V lookup: CDR1 LGHNA, CDR2 YNFKEQ. J lost 3 bases, V lost 4 bases, and 4 bases had no gene match. This CDR3 is 15 amino acids long.

This chain uses TRBV19 with TRBJ2-1, with 9 bases identical to TRBD2. The CDR3 has 14 amino acids. From germline, CDR1 is LNHDA and CDR2 SQIVND (reference sequence). Trimming removed 4 bases from V and 8 bases from J; junction bases left unmatched: 6. The CDR3 DNA follows: TGTGCCAGTAGTAATAGCGGGGGTCTCTATGAGCAGTTCTTC. Amino acid sequence: CASSNSGGLYEQFF.

This clone has only a few counts. The chain is built from TRBV2 and TRBJ2-1, with 8 positions matching TRBD1. The CDR3 contains 12 residues. The junction had 3 bases not matched to a gene; V was cut back by 8 bases and J by 6 bases. Per the germline V gene, CDR1 is SNHLY and CDR2 is FYNNEI. CDR3 sequence reads: CASGTGFNEQFF. The CDR3 DNA reads TGTGCCAGCGGGACAGGCTTCAATGAGCAGTTCTTC.

The chain combines TRBV7-2 with TRBJ2-7; no clear D. Germline-derived CDR1 and CDR2 are SGHTA and FQGNSA. This CDR3 spans 15 amino acids. Trimming cost V 1 base and J 0 bases, with 10 bases left between them. The CDR3 protein is CASSLGRRSSYEQYF. In nucleotides, the CDR3 is TGTGCCAGCAGCTTAGGCCGAAGGAGCTCCTACGAGCAGTACTTC.

The V call is TRBV7-3, the J call TRBJ2-2; 8 bases are shared with TRBD2. This CDR3 has 13 amino acids. CDR1 and CDR2 (germline): SGHTA, FQGTGA. Germline trimming cut 2 bases from V and 7 bases from J; bases unmatched to any gene: 0. The DNA of the CDR3 is TGTGCCAGCAGCTTAGCGGGGGGCGGGGAGCTGTTTTTT. Translated: CASSLAGGGELFF.

The chain couples TRBV6-5 to TRBJ2-7; TRBD1 matches at 9 bases. V lost 0 bases to trimming and J lost 3 bases; unmatched junction nucleotides: 3. The CDR3 totals 15 residues. Germline V gene sequence: CDR1 MNHEY, CDR2 SVGAGI. CDR3 loop: CASSYSGDRVYEQYF. The CDR3 coding sequence is TGTGCCAGCAGTTACTCTGGGGACAGGGTCTACGAGCAGTACTTC.

This chain joins TRBV28 and TRBJ2-2, with D possibly matching TRBD2 (5 bases). This CDR3 has 16 residues. Germline CDR1 MDHEN, CDR2 SYDVKM. Trimming pared 10 bases from V and 0 bases from J, leaving 18 bases between. The CDR3 DNA reads TGTGCCATCCCGGGATCAAAAAGCGCGAACACCGGGGAGCTGTTTTTT. Its translation is CAIPGSKSANTGELFF. Full variable domain (remainder filled in from reference TRBV28 and TRBJ2-2): DVKVTQSSRYLVKRTGEKVFLECVQDMDHENMFWYRQDPGLGLRLIYFSYDVKMKEKGDIPEGYSVSREKKERFSLILESASTNQTSMYLCAIPGSKSANTGELFFGEGSRLTVL.

There are a few counts of this clone. The chain recombines TRBV28 with TRBJ1-1; D perhaps matches TRBD1 (6 bases). With 4 bases removed from V and 11 bases from J, the gap between germline ends came to 20 bases. The CDR3 runs to 14 residues. The V gene's germline CDR1 is MDHEN and CDR2 SYDVKM. This chain's CDR3 is CASSSPDRTRVAFF. The CDR3, as DNA: TGTGCCAGCAGTTCCCCCGACAGGACACGGGTGGCTTTCTTT.